These 4 T cell receptor beta chains came from one sample sequenced in a study of beta chain features in type 1 diabetes. The isolated RNA, all of it, was reverse transcribed, so expressed TCRB transcripts were what got sequenced. Profiled with immunoSEQ multiplex PCR; TCRdb holds only in-frame clones, not every one. The sample records roughly 500,000 clones, roughly 30% being singletons. The material sequenced was naive CD4+ T cells from blood. The receptors here all came from a man younger than 35 in good health.

In this sample, this clone turned up a few times. This rearrangement joins TRBV29-1 to TRBJ2-1; the D call may be TRBD1 or TRBD2 (5 bases each). The germline V and J ends were trimmed by 8 bases and 3 bases, with 20 bases remaining between them. CDR3 size: 15 residues. Germline CDR1 reads SQVTM; CDR2 reads ANQGSEA. The CDR3 DNA sequence: TGCAGCCACACGGGTTGGGGGTCCCTCTACAATGAGCAGTTCTTC. Its protein product is CSHTGWGSLYNEQFF.

This clone was seen a single time. The V gene is TRBV7-3, the J gene TRBJ2-6, with D perhaps given as TRBD1 or TRBD2 (6 bases each). Between the trimmed V and J ends, which lost 0 bases and 4 bases, there was a span of 10 bases. CDR3 length equals 16 residues. Germline CDR1 SGHTA, CDR2 FQGTGA. The CDR3: CASSLTPGAGANVLTF. In nucleotides, the CDR3 is TGTGCCAGCAGCTTAACGCCGGGGGCCGGGGCCAACGTCCTGACTTTC.

The table lists this clone with a few counts. The chain links TRBV7-6 to TRBJ2-7; the match to TRBD2 covers 9 bases. The CDR3 covers 16 residues. Germline-derived CDR1 and CDR2 are SGHVS and FNYEAQ. Trimming at V came to 4 bases and at J to 3 bases, leaving 10 bases not matched to a gene. Written as DNA, the CDR3 is TGTGCCAGCAGCTCCACCCTAGCGGGATCGCTCTACGAGCAGTACTTC. It yields the protein CASSSTLAGSLYEQYF.

V is TRBV7-2 and J is TRBJ2-3; D unclear. The CDR3 has 16 residues. V was clipped by 5 bases and J by 0 bases, with 15 bases between them. Germline assignment: CDR1 SGHTA and CDR2 FQGNSA. As DNA, the CDR3 is TGTGCCAGCAGCCCCCTACAACGACCTAGCACAGATACGCAGTATTTT. This encodes CASSPLQRPSTDTQYF.